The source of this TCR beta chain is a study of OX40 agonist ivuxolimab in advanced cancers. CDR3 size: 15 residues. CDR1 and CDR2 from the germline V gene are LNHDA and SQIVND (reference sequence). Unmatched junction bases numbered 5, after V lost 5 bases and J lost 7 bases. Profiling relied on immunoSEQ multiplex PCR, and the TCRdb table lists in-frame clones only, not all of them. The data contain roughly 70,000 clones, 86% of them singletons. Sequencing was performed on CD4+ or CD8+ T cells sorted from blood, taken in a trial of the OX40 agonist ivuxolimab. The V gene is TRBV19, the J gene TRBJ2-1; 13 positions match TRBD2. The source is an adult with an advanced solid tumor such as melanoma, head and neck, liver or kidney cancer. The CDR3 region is CASSVGLAGVNEQFF. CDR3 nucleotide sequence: TGTGCCAGTAGTGTCGGACTAGCGGGAGTAAATGAGCAGTTCTTC.